This T cell receptor beta chain originates from a study of beta chain features in type 1 diabetes. Study-wide context: No patient-donor differences in age, gender, total cells or subset yield.

To note about this clone: What it binds is not known.

The length of the CDR3 is 13 residues. Trimming left V 2 bases short and J 7 bases short, with 14 bases between. Germline V lookup: CDR1 GTSNPN, CDR2 SVGIG (reference sequence). The investigators reverse transcribed all of the isolated RNA, so they sequenced expressed TCRB transcripts. TCRdb's table, derived via immunoSEQ multiplex PCR, lists solely in-frame clones and lacks some. The sample consists of 250,000 to 300,000 clones, roughly 25% of them appearing once. The study, taken as a whole, reports: Type 1 diabetes patients showed a moderate but significant shortening of TCRB CDR3s in all four CD4+ subsets.

Without exception, sorted populations had purity beyond 98%. Sequencing used naive CD4+ T cells from blood. V and J are TRBV30 and TRBJ1-2; D gene unclear. This TCR derives from a young woman with type 1 diabetes. Here the CDR3 DNA reads TGTGCCTGGAGTCGAAGCAGGTCGAGTGGCTACACCTTC. This gives the protein CAWSRSRSSGYTF.